Described below is a single T cell receptor beta chain sequence and its context. The antigen is unknown. Some clones are missing from TCRdb's copy, which holds only in-frame ones; the method was immunoSEQ multiplex PCR. Among around 16,000 clones, more than 75% were seen once, and the ten largest hold 17%. The sample originates from a study of somatic mutations in cytotoxic T cells in rheumatoid arthritis. About the study: Several of the V beta antibody-stained T-cell populations were flow-sorted at nearly 100% purity; V beta1+ cells were among them and were sequenced for TCRB. Whole-study findings and limits: About an eighth of the roughly 60 patients had a largest CD8+ clone above 20% of CD8+ cells.

From germline, CDR1 is MNHEY and CDR2 SMNVEV (reference sequence). There are 14 residues in the CDR3. The V and J ends lost 2 bases and 3 bases respectively, with 11 bases between them. Sample: CD8+ T cells sorted from blood. The receptor's source is a woman in her 50s with rheumatoid arthritis. The chain joins TRBV27 to TRBJ2-7; unclear D gene. DNA of the CDR3: TGTGCCAGCAGTTTAGGTAGGAACTTCTACGAGCAGTACTTC. Translating it yields CASSLGRNFYEQYF.